This TCR beta chain is drawn from a study of vaccination effects on CD4 cells after COVID-19. For the study at large: After expansion with viral peptide pools in the ViraFEST assay, antigen-specific CD4+ T cells were sequenced.

This clone was detected once. The antigen is unknown. Profiled with immunoSEQ multiplex PCR; TCRdb holds only in-frame clones, not every one. The table shows some 40,000 clones, with about four fifths occurring only once. Subsequent to a culture period of 10 to 11 days, CD4+ T cells were isolated. The TCR comes from a human donor who received a COVID-19 vaccine. The material sequenced was CD4+ T cells from PBMCs cultured without peptide, taken before COVID-19 vaccination.

Here the CDR3 reads CSASSSGGSNEQFF. CDR3 coding DNA: TGCAGTGCTAGTAGTAGCGGGGGTAGCAATGAGCAGTTCTTC. This chain uses TRBV20-1 with TRBJ2-1; 9 positions agree with TRBD2. The CDR3 sequence is 14 residues long. Germline V gene data show CDR1 as DFQATT and CDR2 as SNEGSKA (reference sequence). The V gene end was trimmed by 3 bases and the J gene end by 6 bases; junction bases not matched to a gene: 6.